The entry below describes one T cell receptor beta chain. Its cognate antigen is unknown. CDR1 SGHTA and CDR2 FQGNSA come from the germline V gene. Trimming removed 1 base from V and 0 bases from J, with 9 bases in between. The CDR3 is 16 amino acids. In the authors' methods: In papillary thyroid cancer, a distant-metastasis classifier was built using CDR3 differences across clinicopathological groups. TCRdb re-clonotyped the PCR reads through MiXCR. The V and J calls reflect TCRdb's pipeline rather than the authors' work. The sample carries 35,000 to 40,000 clones, roughly 27% recorded once. The data derive from a study of metastatic and nonmetastatic thyroid tumors. Study-wide context: Repertoire comparisons spanned blood and tumor or nodule tissue from malignant and benign thyroid patients. Study results and limitations: Across blood and tumor, TCR beta diversity in malignant thyroid tumors was reportedly significantly higher than in benign nodules.

Before thyroid surgery, none of the patients had received any treatment. Material: blood. The genes are TRBV7-2 and TRBJ2-2; perhaps TRBD2 as D (6 bases). The clonotype originates from a female donor with papillary thyroid cancer or a benign thyroid nodule (not recorded which). Some clones in this sample may be carry-over from other donors' samples. CDR3 coding DNA: TGTGCCAGCAGCTTAGTGCCGGGGGCGAACACCGGGGAGCTGTTTTTT. It is translated as CASSLVPGANTGELFF. The whole variable domain, filled in from reference TRBV7-2 and TRBJ2-2, reads GAGVSQSPSNKVTEKGKDVELRCDPISGHTALYWYRQSLGQGLEFLIYFQGNSAPDKSGLPSDRFSAERTGGSVSTLTIQRTQQEDSAVYLCASSLVPGANTGELFFGEGSRLTVL.